This TCR beta chain was recovered during a study of post-analysis software for immune sequencing data (dated by TCRdb to the mid-2010s). About the study as a whole: Relapsing-remitting, secondary progressive and progressive-relapsing multiple sclerosis were recorded as disease courses, and subtype annotation was lacking for some patients. A subset of samples was prepared in parallel using single-end sample barcoding, then pooled and co-amplified after Illumina adapter ligation. The patient repertoires were set against approximately 10 previously published healthy control repertoires from donors whose ages ranged from roughly 6 to 26 years. The paper's findings and limits, for the study overall: Normalized Chao1 diversity was significantly lower in multiple sclerosis patients than controls, suggesting substantial peripheral T-cell clonal expansion. Strong co-clustering of samples prepared in the same batch was shown by direct clustering with F measure, prompting a batch-effect correction. The control group was slightly older than the multiple sclerosis patient group. Roughly 5 TRBV segments, including TRBV5-6, TRBV5-1 and TRBV20-1, were significantly more frequent in patients than controls.

The CDR3 measures 18 amino acids from cysteine to phenylalanine. Here the CDR3 DNA is all that survives: 54 bases in frame from base 1. Deletion took 5 bases off V and 1 base off J, with a span of 22 bases between the germline ends. The germline V gene supplies CDR1 MGHRA and CDR2 YSYEKL. Receptor libraries were prepared by PCR. TCRdb names Illumina HiSeq 2500 as the instrument used. To reduce PCR and sequencing biases, unique molecular identifiers were built into the TCR beta cDNA libraries. Around 500,000 cDNA molecules were obtained for every 1 to 10 million input T cells, so each molecule roughly corresponded to one T cell. Patient libraries were prepared and sequenced with the same protocol used for the earlier healthy control dataset. Within a given batch, samples were prepared together, multiplexed and sequenced on the same HiSeq lane. The authors' analysis ran thus. Raw barcoded reads were processed with MIGEC, discarding single-read molecular identifier groups before consensus assembly and CDR3 extraction. VDJtools was used for post-analysis of the clonotype tables, with diversity normalized by down-sampling every dataset to the smallest sample size. To correct batch-related cross-sample contamination, repertoire overlap clustering matched CDR3 amino acid sequences but not nucleotide sequences. TCRdb handled the public reads itself, with Q25 trimming in fastp and clone calling in MiXCR, and kept productive beta chains. Rows with a matching CDR3 protein are joined into one entry that keeps the most common DNA and genes. The V and J calls reflect TCRdb's pipeline rather than the authors' work. For this sample the table gives roughly 410,000 distinct CDR3 sequences, of which approximately 33% were detected only once. The biggest ten clones account for 10% to 15% of the sample.

As regards this clonotype: Its antigen is still unknown. No qualities accompany the bases; no much larger clone lies one base away.

TCR beta repertoires were profiled from peripheral blood of 13 young patients with multiple sclerosis to demonstrate the VDJtools post-analysis software. The multiple sclerosis patients were children and adolescents ranging in age from roughly 6 to 15 years. Source material: blood. The sequence derives from a girl under 18 with multiple sclerosis. The sequence joins TRBV4-1 to TRBJ2-3, with TRBD1 as a weak D call on 9 bases. CDR3 reads: CASSYLQGAGGRTDTQYF. In nucleotide form, the sequence is TGCGCCAGCAGCTACCTACAGGGGGCGGGGGGACGCACAGATACGCAGTATTTT.